The 15 T cell receptor beta chains listed next were all sequenced from one sample in a study of blood T cells in healthy people across ages (dated by TCRdb to the mid-2010s). To prepare the library, 5' RACE was applied. Sequenced using an Illumina HiSeq 2500. A second PCR of roughly 7 to 12 cycles was run with a J-beta primer mix and a sample-barcoded 5' primer. TCRdb reprocessed the public reads (quality trimming at Q25 with fastp, clone calling with MiXCR) and kept in-frame beta chains. Every CDR3 protein is listed once, alongside the most common genes and DNA of its rows. The sample table shows 650,000 to 1,000,000 distinct CDR3 sequences, and 35% to 50% are seen once. Clones ranked in the top ten supply roughly 20% of the sample. The sample consisted of blood. Every receptor here comes from an elderly man in good health.

This clonotype has a handful of counts. The V call is TRBV7-9, the J call TRBJ2-3; the match to TRBD2 covers 7 bases. CDR3 length equals 15 residues. CDR1 is SEHNR and CDR2 is FQNEAQ in the germline V gene (reference sequence). V lost 3 bases to trimming and J lost 2 bases; unmatched junction nucleotides: 5. The CDR3: CASSFLADNTDTQYF. DNA for the CDR3: TGTGCCAGCAGCTTTCTAGCGGACAACACAGATACGCAGTATTTT.

The chain is built from TRBV10-3 and TRBJ2-1; TRBD2 aligns across 9 bases. Trimming removed 3 bases from V and 5 bases from J; junction bases left unmatched: 2. CDR1 ENHRY and CDR2 SYGVKD come from the germline V gene. The CDR3 is made up of 14 amino acids. CDR3: CAISEKREDNEQFF. The CDR3 nucleotides read TGTGCCATCAGTGAAAAGCGGGAGGACAATGAGCAGTTCTTC.

The chain is built from TRBV7-3 and TRBJ2-1; D not resolved. The CDR3 is 15 residues long. CDR1 and CDR2 (germline): SGHTA, FQGTGA. V dropped 5 bases and J dropped 8 bases, with 19 bases sitting between them. This CDR3 reads CASSLVGYPGDEQFF. CDR3 nucleotides: TGTGCCAGCAGCCTGGTGGGGTATCCGGGCGATGAGCAGTTCTTC. Combining the CDR3 with reference TRBV7-3 and TRBJ2-1 gives the whole variable domain GAGVSQTPSNKVTEKGKYVELRCDPISGHTALYWYRQSLGQGPEFLIYFQGTGAADDSGLPNDRFFAVRPEGSVSTLKIQRTERGDSAVYLCASSLVGYPGDEQFFGPGTRLTVL.

The table lists this clonotype with a few counts. CDR3 in DNA: TGCAGTGCGACTACAACGGGAGCGGGAGGGGGGGATGAGCAGTTCTTC. Its protein product is CSATTTGAGGGDEQFF. The chain links TRBV20-1 to TRBJ2-1; the match to TRBD2 covers 10 bases. J was trimmed by 8 bases and V by 6 bases; bases with no gene match: 16. Germline CDR1 is DFQATT and CDR2 is SNEGSKA (reference sequence). This CDR3 has 16 residues.

A few counts support this clonotype. CDR3 nucleotide sequence: TGTGCCAGCAGTTACTCGCCACTAGCGCCCCTCGGGGATACGCAGTATTTT. Translating gives CASSYSPLAPLGDTQYF. The chain links TRBV6-2 or TRBV6-3 to TRBJ2-3; 7 nucleotides match TRBD2. The CDR3 spans 17 residues. Germline lookup yields CDR1 MNHEY and CDR2 SVGEGT. Losses at the gene ends were 0 bases for V and 6 bases for J; bases not matched to a gene: 12.

This clonotype has ten or more counts. The V call is TRBV4-2, the J call TRBJ2-2; TRBD2 might be the D (5 bases). Germline-derived CDR1 and CDR2 are LGHNA and YNFKEQ. V was cut by 1 base and J by 6 bases, with 12 bases left in between. The CDR3 length is 15 residues. The CDR3 bases are TGTGCCAGCAGCCAAGCTCGGGGTCAACCCGGGGAGCTGTTTTTT. Translation: CASSQARGQPGELFF.

The table lists this clonotype with many counts. This sequence joins TRBV29-1 and TRBJ2-1, with TRBD2 identical over 9 bases. Losses at the gene ends were 3 bases for V and 4 bases for J; bases not matched to a gene: 7. Germline V lookup: CDR1 SQVTM, CDR2 ANQGSEA. The CDR3 extends over 15 amino acids. The CDR3 bases are TGCAGCGTTGATAAAGCGCGGGGGGGGTACAATGAGCAGTTCTTC. It specifies CSVDKARGGYNEQFF.

There are a few counts of this clonotype. This chain uses TRBV7-8 with TRBJ2-5; D ambiguous. The CDR3 runs 15 residues. The V gene lost 1 base and the J gene lost 4 bases, with 13 bases spanning the gap. Germline V gene data show CDR1 as SGHVS and CDR2 as FQNEAQ. The DNA for the CDR3 is TGTGCCAGCAGCTTAGTGGGCGGCGCCAGAGAGACCCAGTACTTC. It encodes CASSLVGGARETQYF. Supplemented by reference TRBV7-8 and TRBJ2-5, the full variable domain reads GAGVSQSPRYKVAKRGQDVALRCDPISGHVSLFWYQQALGQGPEFLTYFQNEAQLDKSGLPSDRFFAERPEGSVSTLKIQRTQQEDSAVYLCASSLVGGARETQYFGPGTRLLVL.

This clonotype was seen at least ten times. The rearrangement joins TRBV12-3 or TRBV12-4 to TRBJ2-5, with 7 bases identical to TRBD1. J was trimmed by 3 bases and V by 2 bases; bases with no gene match: 3. The CDR3 totals 14 residues. CDR3 residues: CASSLLGQEETQYF. In nucleotides, the CDR3 is TGTGCCAGCAGTTTACTTGGACAGGAAGAGACCCAGTACTTC.

The chain is built from TRBV20-1 and TRBJ1-1, with D possibly matching TRBD1 (5 bases). The length of the CDR3 is 16 residues. The germline gives CDR1 DFQATT, CDR2 SNEGSKA (reference sequence). With 3 bases removed from V and 0 bases from J, the gap between germline ends came to 17 bases. Written as DNA, the CDR3 is TGCAGTGCTAGTCGGGCAGGGCGCCACATGAACACTGAAGCTTTCTTT. This codes for CSASRAGRHMNTEAFF.

This clonotype was observed at least ten times. The chain combines TRBV7-8 with TRBJ2-1, with TRBD2 matching over 7 bases. V gave up 7 bases and J gave up 8 bases; unmatched junction bases: 17. The germline V gene encodes CDR1 SGHVS and CDR2 FQNEAQ. This CDR3 contains 16 residues. The CDR3 loop is CASTTAGTPAGDEQFF. In nucleotides, the CDR3 is TGTGCCAGCACCACCGCCGGGACGCCCGCGGGAGATGAGCAGTTCTTC.

Only a few counts were recorded for this clonotype. The chain has TRBV11-2 and TRBJ2-5; tentatively, D is TRBD2 (6 bases). The CDR3 spans 14 residues. Germline assignment: CDR1 SGHAT and CDR2 FQNNGV. V dropped 5 bases and J dropped 11 bases, with 21 bases sitting between them. This CDR3 reads CASSPGLRINEQYF. CDR3 sequence (DNA): TGTGCCAGCAGCCCGGGACTTCGAATTAATGAGCAGTACTTC. Filled out from reference TRBV11-2 and TRBJ2-5, the complete variable domain reads EAGVAQSPRYKIIEKRQSVAFWCNPISGHATLYWYQQILGQGPKLLIQFQNNGVVDDSQLPKDRFSAERLKGVDSTLKIQPAKLEDSAVYLCASSPGLRINEQYFGPGTRLLVL.

This clonotype has only a few counts. The V and J genes are TRBV20-1 and TRBJ2-1, with a weak D call TRBD2 (7 bases). Germline V CDR1 and CDR2: DFQATT, SNEGSKA (reference sequence). The CDR3 is made up of 15 amino acids. Between the trimmed V and J ends, which lost 6 bases and 2 bases, there was a span of 17 bases. This CDR3 reads CSALGGRPAYNEQFF. The CDR3 nucleotides read TGCAGTGCCCTCGGGGGGCGGCCAGCCTACAATGAGCAGTTCTTC.

This clonotype was detected ten times or more. This sequence joins TRBV20-1 and TRBJ2-4, with D possibly being TRBD1 (8 bases). CDR3 length equals 15 residues. Trimming removed 6 bases from V and 6 bases from J, with 21 bases in between. Germline values: CDR1 DFQATT, CDR2 SNEGSKA (reference sequence). CDR3 DNA: TGCAGTGCGACGAACACAGGGGGAGGGAGAAACATTCAGTACTTC. Protein sequence: CSATNTGGGRNIQYF.

Of note for this clonotype: The missing conserved phenylalanine or tryptophan at the end of this CDR3 makes a read error likely. This sequence joins TRBV27 and TRBJ2-4; TRBD1 might be the D (6 bases). Trimming shortened V by 4 bases and J by 0 bases, and 13 bases separated the two germline ends. CDR3 length: 16 residues. CDR1 is MNHEY and CDR2 is SMNVEV in the germline V gene (reference sequence). The CDR3 bases are TGTGCCAGCAGTTCAGGGGCAGCCTTAGCCAAAAACATTCAGTACCTC. This translates into CASSSGAALAKNIQYL.